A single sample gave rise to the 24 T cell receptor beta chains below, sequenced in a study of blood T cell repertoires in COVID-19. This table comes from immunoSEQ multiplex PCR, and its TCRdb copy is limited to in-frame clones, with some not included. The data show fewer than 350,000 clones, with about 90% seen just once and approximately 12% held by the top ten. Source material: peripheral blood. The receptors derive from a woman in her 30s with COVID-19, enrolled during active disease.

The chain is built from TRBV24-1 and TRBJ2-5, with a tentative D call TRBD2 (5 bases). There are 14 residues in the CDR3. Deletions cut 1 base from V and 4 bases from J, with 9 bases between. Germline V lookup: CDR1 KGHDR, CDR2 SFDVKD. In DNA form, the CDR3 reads TGTGCCACCAGTGATTTCGAGCGGCTAGAGACCCAGTACTTC. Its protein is CATSDFERLETQYF.

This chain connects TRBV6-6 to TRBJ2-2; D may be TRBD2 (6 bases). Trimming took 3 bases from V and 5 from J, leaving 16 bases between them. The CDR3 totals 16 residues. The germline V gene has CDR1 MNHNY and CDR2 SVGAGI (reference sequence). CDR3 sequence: CASSYSGTSKTGELFF. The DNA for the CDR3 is TGTGCCAGCAGTTATTCCGGGACTTCAAAAACCGGGGAGCTGTTTTTT.

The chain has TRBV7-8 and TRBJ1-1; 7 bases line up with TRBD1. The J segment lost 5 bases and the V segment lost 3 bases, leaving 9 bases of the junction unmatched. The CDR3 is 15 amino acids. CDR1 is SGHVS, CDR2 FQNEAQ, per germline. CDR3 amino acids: CASSLTSGGETEAFF. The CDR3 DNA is TGTGCCAGCAGCTTGACCTCAGGGGGAGAGACTGAAGCTTTCTTT.

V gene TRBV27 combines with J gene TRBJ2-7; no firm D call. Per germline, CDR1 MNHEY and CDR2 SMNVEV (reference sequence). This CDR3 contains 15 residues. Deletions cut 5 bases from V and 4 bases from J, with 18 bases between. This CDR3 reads CASSTPAAKRYEQYF. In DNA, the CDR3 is TGTGCCAGCAGTACGCCGGCCGCGAAGAGGTACGAGCAGTACTTC.

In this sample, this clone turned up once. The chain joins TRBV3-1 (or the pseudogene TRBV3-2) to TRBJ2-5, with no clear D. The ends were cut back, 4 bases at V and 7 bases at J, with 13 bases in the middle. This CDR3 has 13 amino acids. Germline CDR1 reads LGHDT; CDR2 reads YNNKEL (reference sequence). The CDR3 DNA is TGTGCCAGCAGCCCCCCTAATTCGTGGACCCAGTACTTC. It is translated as CASSPPNSWTQYF.

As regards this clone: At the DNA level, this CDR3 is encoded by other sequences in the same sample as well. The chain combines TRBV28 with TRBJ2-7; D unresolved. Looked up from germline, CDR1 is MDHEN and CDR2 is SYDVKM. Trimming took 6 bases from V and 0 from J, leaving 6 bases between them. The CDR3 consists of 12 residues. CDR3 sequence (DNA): TGTGCCAGCAGCCTAAGCTCCTACGAGCAGTACTTC. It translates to CASSLSSYEQYF.

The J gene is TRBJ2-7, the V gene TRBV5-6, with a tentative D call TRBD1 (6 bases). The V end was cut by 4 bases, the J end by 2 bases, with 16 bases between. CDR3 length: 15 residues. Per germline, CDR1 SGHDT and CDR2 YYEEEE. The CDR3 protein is CASSPQRAGAYEQYF. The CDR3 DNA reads TGTGCCAGCAGCCCCCAAAGGGCAGGGGCCTACGAGCAGTACTTC.

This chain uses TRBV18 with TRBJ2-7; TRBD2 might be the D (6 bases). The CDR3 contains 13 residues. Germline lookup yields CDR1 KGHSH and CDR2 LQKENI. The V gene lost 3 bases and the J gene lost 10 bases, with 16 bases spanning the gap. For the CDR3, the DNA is TGTGCCAGCTCACCGGGACTTGCTACGAACCAGTACTTC. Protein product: CASSPGLATNQYF.

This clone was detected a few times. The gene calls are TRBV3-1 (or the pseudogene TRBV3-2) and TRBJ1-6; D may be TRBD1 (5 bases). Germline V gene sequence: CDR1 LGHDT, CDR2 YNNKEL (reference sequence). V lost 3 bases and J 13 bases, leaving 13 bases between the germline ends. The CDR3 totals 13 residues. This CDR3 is CASSQSTGSPLHF. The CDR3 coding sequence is TGTGCCAGCAGCCAGTCAACAGGCTCGCCCCTCCACTTT.

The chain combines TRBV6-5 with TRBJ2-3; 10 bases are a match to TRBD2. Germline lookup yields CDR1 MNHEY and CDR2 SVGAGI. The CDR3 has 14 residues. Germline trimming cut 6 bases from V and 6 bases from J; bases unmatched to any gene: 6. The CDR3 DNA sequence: TGTGCCAGCAGAGGACTAGCGGTGTTGGATACGCAGTATTTT. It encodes CASRGLAVLDTQYF.

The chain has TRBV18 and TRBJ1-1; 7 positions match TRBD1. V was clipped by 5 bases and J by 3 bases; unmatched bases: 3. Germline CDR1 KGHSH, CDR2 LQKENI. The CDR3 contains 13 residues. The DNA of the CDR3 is TGTGCCAGCTCATCCGGACAGGACACTGAAGCTTTCTTT. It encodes CASSSGQDTEAFF.

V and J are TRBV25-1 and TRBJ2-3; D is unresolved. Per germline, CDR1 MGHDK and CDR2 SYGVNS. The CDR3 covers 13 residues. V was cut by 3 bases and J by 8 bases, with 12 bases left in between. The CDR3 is CASSEWNSLTQYF. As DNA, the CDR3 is TGTGCCAGCAGTGAGTGGAACAGCCTTACGCAGTATTTT.

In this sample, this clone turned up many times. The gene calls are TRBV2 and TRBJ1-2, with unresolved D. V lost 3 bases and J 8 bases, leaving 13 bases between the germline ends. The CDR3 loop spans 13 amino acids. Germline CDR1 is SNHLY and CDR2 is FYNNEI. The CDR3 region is CASSDGESWGYTF. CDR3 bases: TGTGCCAGCAGTGATGGGGAGAGCTGGGGCTACACCTTC.

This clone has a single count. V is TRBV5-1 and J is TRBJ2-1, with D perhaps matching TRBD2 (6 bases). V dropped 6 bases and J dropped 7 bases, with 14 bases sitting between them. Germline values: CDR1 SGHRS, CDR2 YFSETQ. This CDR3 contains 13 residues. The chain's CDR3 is CASKADGGNEQFF. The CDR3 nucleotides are TGCGCCAGCAAGGCGGATGGGGGGAATGAGCAGTTCTTC.

CDR3 DNA sequence: TGTGCCAGCAGCTTAGGTTGGCGGGGGGGCGTGGATACGCAGTATTTT. It encodes CASSLGWRGGVDTQYF. The chain combines TRBV7-2 with TRBJ2-3, with 9 bases lining up with TRBD2. The junction had 8 bases not matched to a gene; V was cut back by 1 base and J by 6 bases. There are 16 residues in the CDR3. Germline assignment: CDR1 SGHTA and CDR2 FQGNSA.

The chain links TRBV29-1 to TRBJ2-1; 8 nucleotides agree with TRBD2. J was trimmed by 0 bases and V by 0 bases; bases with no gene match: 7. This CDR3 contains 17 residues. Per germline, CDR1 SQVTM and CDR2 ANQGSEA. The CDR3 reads CSVEDPLAGGSYNEQFF. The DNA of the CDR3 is TGCAGCGTTGAAGATCCTCTAGCGGGCGGCTCCTACAATGAGCAGTTCTTC.

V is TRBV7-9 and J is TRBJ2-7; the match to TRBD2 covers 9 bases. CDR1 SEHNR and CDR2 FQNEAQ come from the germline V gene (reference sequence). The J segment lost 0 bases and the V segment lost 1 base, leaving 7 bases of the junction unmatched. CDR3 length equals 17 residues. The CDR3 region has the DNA TGTGCCAGCAGCTTAGTTCACAGGCGGGGGGGCTCCTACGAGCAGTACTTC. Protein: CASSLVHRRGGSYEQYF.

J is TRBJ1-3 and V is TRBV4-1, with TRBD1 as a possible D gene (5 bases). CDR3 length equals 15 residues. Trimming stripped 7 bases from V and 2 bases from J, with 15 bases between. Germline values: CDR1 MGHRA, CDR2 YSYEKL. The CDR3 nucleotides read TGCGCCAGCACCCCGACGGGGGGGGCTGGAAACACCATATATTTT. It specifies CASTPTGGAGNTIYF.

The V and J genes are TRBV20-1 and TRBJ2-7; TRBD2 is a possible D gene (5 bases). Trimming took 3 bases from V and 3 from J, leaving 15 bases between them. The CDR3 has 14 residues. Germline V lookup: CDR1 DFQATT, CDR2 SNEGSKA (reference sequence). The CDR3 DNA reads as TGCAGTGCTAGTAATCGAGGGTATGGCTACGAGCAGTACTTC. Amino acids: CSASNRGYGYEQYF.

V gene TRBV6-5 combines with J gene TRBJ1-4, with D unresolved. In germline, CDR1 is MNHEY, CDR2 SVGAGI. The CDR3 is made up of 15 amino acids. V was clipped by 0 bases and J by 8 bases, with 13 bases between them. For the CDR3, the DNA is TGTGCCAGCAGTTACTCAAGAGGAATTGAGGAAAAACTGTTTTTT. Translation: CASSYSRGIEEKLFF.

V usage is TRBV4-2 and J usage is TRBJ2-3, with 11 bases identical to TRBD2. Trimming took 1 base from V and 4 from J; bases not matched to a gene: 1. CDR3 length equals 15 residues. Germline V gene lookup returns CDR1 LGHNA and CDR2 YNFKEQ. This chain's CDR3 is CASSQASGGPDTQYF. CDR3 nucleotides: TGTGCCAGCAGCCAAGCTAGCGGGGGGCCAGATACGCAGTATTTT.

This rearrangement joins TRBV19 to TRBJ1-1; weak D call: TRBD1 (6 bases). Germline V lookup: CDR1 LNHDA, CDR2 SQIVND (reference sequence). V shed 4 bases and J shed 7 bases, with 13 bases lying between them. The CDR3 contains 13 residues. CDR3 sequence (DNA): TGTGCCAGTAGTACGGGGGGCATTTTTGAAGCTTTCTTT. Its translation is CASSTGGIFEAFF.

CDR3 protein: CASSGPFGYDYGYTF. The CDR3 region has the DNA TGTGCCAGCTCAGGTCCCTTCGGGTACGACTATGGCTACACCTTC. This chain connects TRBV18 to TRBJ1-2; no definite D call. The CDR3 has 15 residues. Trimming took 5 bases from V and 3 from J, leaving 16 bases between them. The germline V gene encodes CDR1 KGHSH and CDR2 LQKENI.

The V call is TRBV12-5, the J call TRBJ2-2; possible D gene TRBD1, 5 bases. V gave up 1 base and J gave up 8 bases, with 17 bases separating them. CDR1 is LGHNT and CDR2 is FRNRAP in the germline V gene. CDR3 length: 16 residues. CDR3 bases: TGTGCTAGTGGTTTGGAACAGGATCTCGTGCGAGGGGAGCTGTTTTTT. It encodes CASGLEQDLVRGELFF.